Listed below are T cell receptor beta chains from one sample, sequenced in a study of metastatic and nonmetastatic thyroid tumors. TCRdb reanalyzed the PCR reads with MiXCR. This table has under 40,000 clones, roughly a sixth appearing once. Sequencing was carried out using blood. These receptors all stem from a female donor with papillary thyroid cancer or a benign thyroid nodule (not recorded which). Some clones in this sample may be carry-over from other donors' samples. Both conserved end residues are part of each CDR3. The D gene is left open where the match is weak. Expanded clones get a size class; other rows say once, few or many, or leave the size out.

j_call v_call clone_size d_call cdr3_nt cdr3_aa
TRBJ2-3 TRBV29-1 many NA TGCAGCGGGTGGACAGATACGCAGTATTTT CSGWTDTQYF
TRBJ2-7 TRBV28 many NA TGTGCCAGCAGTGGGGGACTTCACTACGAGCAGTACTTC CASSGGLHYEQYF
TRBJ1-1 TRBV28 many TRBD1 TGTGCCAGCAGCAACCCCGTTGGCAGGGGGCCCACTGAAGCTTTCTTT CASSNPVGRGPTEAFF
TRBJ2-7 TRBV5-6 many TRBD1 TGTGCCAGCAGCTTGGGGACAGGGCCGTACTTC CASSLGTGPYF
TRBJ2-7 TRBV6-6 NA NA TGTGCCAGCAGTTATTTTGGGTTGGAGGCAAACTACGAGCAGTACTTC CASSYFGLEANYEQYF
TRBJ1-5 TRBV15 few NA TGTGCCACAAGCAGAGAGCAACGGGGGCGCCAGCCCCAGCATTTT CATSREQRGRQPQHF
TRBJ2-1 TRBV5-1 many TRBD1 TGCGCCAGCAGCTCAAGGCCGGGACAGGTAACAAGTGAGCAGTTCTTC CASSSRPGQVTSEQFF
TRBJ2-1 TRBV28 NA NA TGTGCCAGCAGGACACCTGACGGATACAATGAGCAGTTCTTC CASRTPDGYNEQFF
TRBJ1-6 TRBV5-1 many TRBD1 TGCGCCAGCAGCTCAGACAGGGGGCTAAATTCACCCCTCCACTTT CASSSDRGLNSPLHF
TRBJ2-7 TRBV5-6 many NA TGTGCCAGCAGCTTGGTGGCTCCAGAATCCGAGCAGTACTTC CASSLVAPESEQYF
TRBJ1-3 TRBV6-1 few NA TGTGCCAGCGTACAGGATGGGACCTCTGGAAACACCATATATTTT CASVQDGTSGNTIYF
TRBJ2-1 TRBV25-1 NA NA TGTGCCAGCAGTAACCTAGGGTACAATGAGCAGTTCTTC CASSNLGYNEQFF
TRBJ2-1 TRBV30 many NA TGTGCCTGGAGTGTTGGCGGAGGCTACAATGAGCAGTTCTTC CAWSVGGGYNEQFF
TRBJ2-7 TRBV10-3 NA TRBD1 TGTGCCATCATTGAGTCCGGGACAGGTACTTCCTACGAGCAGTACTTC CAIIESGTGTSYEQYF
TRBJ1-5 TRBV19 many TRBD1 TGTGCCAGTAGTATGTATGGAGGACAGGGGGCGAGGAGCAATCAGCCCCAGCATTTT CASSMYGGQGARSNQPQHF
TRBJ2-1 TRBV6-2/TRBV6-3 few TRBD2 TGTGCCAGCAGTTACTTAGCAAGGCTAGCGGCATACTCCTACAATGAGCAGTTCTTC CASSYLARLAAYSYNEQFF
TRBJ2-7 TRBV30 many NA TGTGCCTGGAGTGTAGAGAGCTCCTACGAGCAGTACTTC CAWSVESSYEQYF
TRBJ1-2 TRBV3-1 many NA TGTGCCAGCAGCCAGTCGCTGGGGGTTAGGTATGGCTACACCTTC CASSQSLGVRYGYTF
TRBJ2-7 TRBV7-2 many NA TGTGCCAGCAGCTTAGATCGGGTGGCCGACGAGCAGTACTTC CASSLDRVADEQYF
TRBJ2-2 TRBV25-1 many TRBD1 TGTGCCAGCAGCGGGCAGGGGGCTACCGGGGAGCTGTTTTTT CASSGQGATGELFF
TRBJ2-1 TRBV10-3 many TRBD2 TGTGCCATCGCGGGAGGGGGGAGTGAGCAGTTCTTC CAIAGGGSEQFF
TRBJ2-3 TRBV15 many TRBD1 TGTGCCACCAGCAGAGACAGGGGACAGGGCCCAGATACGCAGTATTTT CATSRDRGQGPDTQYF
TRBJ2-7 TRBV20-1 NA TRBD1 TGCAGTGCTAGACCTTTACCGGGACAGGGGAGTACTTTCCACGAGCAGTACTTC CSARPLPGQGSTFHEQYF
TRBJ2-7 TRBV20-1 few NA TGCAGTGCGGCCGGGAGCAAGTTAAGCTACGAGCAGTACTTC CSAAGSKLSYEQYF
TRBJ1-1 TRBV4-1 many NA TGCGCCAGCAGCCAAGTAATGGGCAGGACTAACACTGAAGCTTTCTTT CASSQVMGRTNTEAFF
TRBJ1-1 TRBV5-1 many TRBD1 TGCGCCAGCAGCTTGGTACAGGGGGCGAACACTGAAGCTTTCTTT CASSLVQGANTEAFF
TRBJ1-1 TRBV30 many NA TGTGCCTGGAGTTATGACGGGAACACTGAAGCTTTCTTT CAWSYDGNTEAFF
TRBJ1-5 TRBV10-3 many NA TGTGCCATCAGTGATTCCGATCAGCCCCAGCATTTT CAISDSDQPQHF
TRBJ2-3 TRBV25-1 many TRBD1 TGTGCCAGCAGTGACGGGACAGACACAGATACGCAGTATTTT CASSDGTDTDTQYF
TRBJ2-4 TRBV30 many NA TGTGCCTGGAGTGTTTTGATAGGAAACATTCAGTACTTC CAWSVLIGNIQYF
TRBJ2-1 TRBV11-2 once TRBD2 TGTGCCAGCAGCTCCACTAGCGGGCCCAGATTAAGGGAGCAGTTCTTC CASSSTSGPRLREQFF
TRBJ2-3 TRBV24-1 many NA TGTGCCACCAGCTCCGCCGGTGATAGGGGCACAGATACGCAGTATTTT CATSSAGDRGTDTQYF
TRBJ2-2 TRBV24-1 NA TRBD2 TGTGCCACCGGTGCCCCGGGGGGGACTCTGATGTCCGTGGAGCTGTTTTTT CATGAPGGTLMSVELFF
TRBJ2-5 TRBV12-3/TRBV12-4 NA NA TGTGCCAGCAGGCCCTACCGTCGGGGACACCAAGAGACCCATTATTTC CASRPYRRGHQETHYF
TRBJ2-1 TRBV12-3/TRBV12-4 few TRBD2 TGTGCCAGCAGTCCCGGGGGGGCGGGAGTGTGGCAGTTCTTC CASSPGGAGVWQFF
TRBJ2-3 TRBV20-1 many TRBD2 TGCAGTGCTAGCTCTGGGGCGGGGGTTAATCTCGGCACAGATACGCAGTATTTT CSASSGAGVNLGTDTQYF
TRBJ1-4 TRBV20-1 many NA TGCAGTCCGGCAGGAGAAGGCAATGAAAAACTGTTTTTT CSPAGEGNEKLFF
TRBJ2-7 TRBV7-9 medium-sized NA TGTGCCAGCAGCGTCAACAGGGAGAGGGAGCAGTACTTC CASSVNREREQYF
TRBJ2-2 TRBV19 NA NA TGTGCCAGTAATGCCGGGACAAACGGGGAGCTGTTTTTT CASNAGTNGELFF
TRBJ2-3 TRBV24-1 NA NA TGTGCCACCAGTGATCGGAAAGATTCAGGGCCAGATACGCAGTATTTT CATSDRKDSGPDTQYF
TRBJ2-5 TRBV14 many NA TGTGCCAGCAGCCAAGAGTCCTGGGAGACCCAGTACTTC CASSQESWETQYF
TRBJ2-5 TRBV27 NA NA TGTGCCAGCAGTCCCACCACTTCGGACTACGGGGAGACCCAGTACTTC CASSPTTSDYGETQYF
TRBJ2-2 TRBV18 many NA TGTGCCAGCTCACCTGGAGCGATTCGGGGCACCGGGGAGCTGTTTTTT CASSPGAIRGTGELFF
TRBJ2-3 TRBV6-1 many NA TGTGCCAGCGTGGTGTCACGGCGAGATACGCAGTATTTT CASVVSRRDTQYF
TRBJ1-2 TRBV5-8 NA TRBD1 TGTGCCAGCAGCTGGGACAGTTCTGGCTACACCTTC CASSWDSSGYTF